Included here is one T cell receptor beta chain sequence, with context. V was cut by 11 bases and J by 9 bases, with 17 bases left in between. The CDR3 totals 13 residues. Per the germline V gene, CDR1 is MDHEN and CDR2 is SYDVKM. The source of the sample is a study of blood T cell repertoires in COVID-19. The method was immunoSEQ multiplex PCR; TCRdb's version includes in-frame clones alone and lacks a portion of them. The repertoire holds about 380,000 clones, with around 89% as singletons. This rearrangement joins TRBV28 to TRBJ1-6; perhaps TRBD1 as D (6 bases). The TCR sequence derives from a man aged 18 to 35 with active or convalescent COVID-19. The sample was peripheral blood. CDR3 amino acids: CACGGRLGSPLHF. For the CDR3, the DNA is TGTGCCTGCGGGGGGCGCTTAGGTTCACCCCTCCACTTT.